Below, 8 T cell receptor beta chains from the same sample are listed, as sequenced in a study of blood T cell repertoires in COVID-19. Some clones are missing from TCRdb's copy, which holds only in-frame ones; the method was immunoSEQ multiplex PCR. The sample contains 200,000 to 250,000 clones, 82% of which appear only once. The sample consisted of peripheral blood. The receptors come from a woman older than 75 with acute or convalescent COVID-19.

The rearrangement links TRBV30 to TRBJ1-4, with TRBD1 matching over 9 bases. Losses at the gene ends were 3 bases for V and 4 bases for J; bases not matched to a gene: 9. The CDR3 contains 16 residues. Germline V gene lookup returns CDR1 GTSNPN and CDR2 SVGIG (reference sequence). CDR3: CAWSPHGTGINEKLFF. For the CDR3, the DNA is TGTGCCTGGAGCCCCCATGGGACAGGGATTAATGAAAAACTGTTTTTT. Filled out from reference TRBV30 and TRBJ1-4, the complete variable domain reads SQTIHQWPATLVQPVGSPLSLECTVEGTSNPNLYWYRQAAGRGLQLLFYSVGIGQISSEVPQNLSASRPQDRQFILSSKKLLLSDSGFYLCAWSPHGTGINEKLFFGSGTQLSVL.

The chain employs TRBV10-3 and TRBJ1-2, with D tentatively TRBD1 (6 bases). Trimming took off 5 bases at V and 4 bases at J, with 17 bases between the two ends. This CDR3 region has 15 residues. Per the germline V gene, CDR1 is ENHRY and CDR2 is SYGVKD. This chain's CDR3 is CAISFRTGTPYGYTF. CDR3 DNA sequence: TGTGCCATCAGTTTCCGAACTGGGACACCCTATGGCTACACCTTC.

The V and J genes are TRBV24-1 and TRBJ2-1, with a possible D match to TRBD2 (6 bases). CDR3 size: 15 residues. With 5 bases removed from V and 7 bases from J, the gap between germline ends came to 17 bases. The germline CDR1 and CDR2 sequences are KGHDR and SFDVKD. The CDR3 DNA reads as TGTGCCACCAGTGGCCCCCTCGGAGGGAGGAATGAGCAGTTCTTC. Translating it yields CATSGPLGGRNEQFF.

V usage is TRBV18 and J usage is TRBJ2-2; a weak D match, TRBD1 (6 bases). Germline lookup yields CDR1 KGHSH and CDR2 LQKENI. The CDR3 loop spans 16 amino acids. Trimming cost V 2 bases and J 1 base, with 11 bases left between them. CDR3 protein: CASSPNDRMNTGELFF. CDR3 nucleotide sequence: TGTGCCAGCTCACCAAACGACAGGATGAACACCGGGGAGCTGTTTTTT.

Here the CDR3 DNA reads TGTGCCAGCAGACAGGGCCCCTACAATGAGCAGTTCTTC. Translation gives CASRQGPYNEQFF. The chain links TRBV5-6 to TRBJ2-1; tentatively, D is TRBD1 (6 bases). The germline V and J ends were trimmed by 5 bases and 2 bases, with 8 bases remaining between them. The CDR3 is made up of 13 amino acids. Germline V gene sequence: CDR1 SGHDT, CDR2 YYEEEE.

This chain links TRBV2 with TRBJ2-1, with 9 bases matching TRBD1. In germline, CDR1 is SNHLY, CDR2 FYNNEI. J gave up 12 bases and V 6 bases, and 3 bases lay outside the gene matches. This CDR3 is built from 11 residues. The CDR3 DNA is TGTGCCAGCAGCGTGGACAGGGGGCAGTTCTTC. Protein sequence: CASSVDRGQFF.

The V gene is TRBV4-2, the J gene TRBJ2-3; 9 nucleotides agree with TRBD2. V lost 0 bases to trimming and J lost 8 bases; unmatched junction nucleotides: 12. The CDR3 consists of 17 residues. Germline values: CDR1 LGHNA, CDR2 YNFKEQ. The CDR3 reads CASSQERVQRGVVTQYF. In nucleotides, the CDR3 is TGTGCCAGCAGCCAAGAGAGGGTCCAGCGGGGGGTGGTTACGCAGTATTTT.

The chain recombines TRBV20-1 with TRBJ1-1; tentative D call: TRBD1 (5 bases). CDR3 size: 14 residues. V lost 3 bases to trimming and J lost 0 bases, with 11 bases between them. The germline V gene encodes CDR1 DFQATT and CDR2 SNEGSKA (reference sequence). CDR3 loop: CSASLGGMNTEAFF. CDR3 coding DNA: TGCAGTGCTAGTTTGGGGGGGATGAACACTGAAGCTTTCTTT.